This T cell receptor (beta chain) appears in the sequencing data of a study of synovial regulatory T cells in juvenile arthritis. Each patient with active arthritis gave synovial fluid along with matched peripheral blood. Profiled with immunoSEQ multiplex PCR; TCRdb holds only in-frame clones, not every one. Its clone listing holds about 1,400 clones. Comment on this clone: Its target is unknown.

Regarding the study as a whole: iaTreg cells shared more CDR3 sequences with synovial Tregs than other blood Tregs did.

CDR1 is SGHNT, CDR2 YYREEE, per germline (reference sequence). The CDR3 covers 16 residues. There is no recorded DNA. The chain joins TRBV5-4 to TRBJ1-4; the D call from TCRdb, TRBD1, cannot be confirmed without DNA. The clonotype originates from a donor aged 2-35 years with juvenile idiopathic arthritis. The specimen was Treg cells from the synovium. The CDR3 loop is CASSLEGAKANEKLFF.